The TCR beta chain under discussion was sequenced for a study of response to subunit inactivated influenza vaccine. Study results and caveats: Authors suggested that a seasonal influenza vaccination recruits few new T cells each time.

This clonotype was seen more than once but under ten times. What it recognizes is unknown. TCRdb analysed the RT-PCR reads with MiXCR anew, one entry per CDR3 protein. Among around 300,000 distinct CDR3 sequences listed, about 20% were seen once. The CDR3 is 14 residues long. The ends were cut back, 1 base at V and 6 bases at J, with 12 bases in the middle. The germline gives CDR1 SGHTA, CDR2 FQGNSA. The receptor was isolated from a man between 50 and 70 years old who received an inactivated influenza vaccine. Sequences were derived from PBMCs from blood, sampled 21 months after vaccination. The V gene is TRBV7-2, the J gene TRBJ1-1; D is unresolved. CDR3 in DNA: TGTGCCAGCAGCTTAGAGTCGTTATTCGCTGAAGCTTTCTTT. Encoded protein: CASSLESLFAEAFF. The full variable domain, completed using reference TRBV7-2 and TRBJ1-1, is GAGVSQSPSNKVTEKGKDVELRCDPISGHTALYWYRQSLGQGLEFLIYFQGNSAPDKSGLPSDRFSAERTGGSVSTLTIQRTQQEDSAVYLCASSLESLFAEAFFGQGTRLTVV.